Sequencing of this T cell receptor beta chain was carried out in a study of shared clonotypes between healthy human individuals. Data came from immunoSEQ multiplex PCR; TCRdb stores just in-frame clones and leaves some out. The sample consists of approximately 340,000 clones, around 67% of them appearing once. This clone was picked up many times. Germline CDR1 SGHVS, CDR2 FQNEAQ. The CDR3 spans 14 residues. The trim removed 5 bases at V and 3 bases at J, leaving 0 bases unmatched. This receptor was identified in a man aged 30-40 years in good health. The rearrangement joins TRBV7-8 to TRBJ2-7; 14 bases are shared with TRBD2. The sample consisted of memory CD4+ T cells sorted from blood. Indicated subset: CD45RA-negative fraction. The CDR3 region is CASSGLAGGYEQYF. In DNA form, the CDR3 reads TGTGCCAGCAGCGGACTAGCGGGGGGCTACGAGCAGTACTTC.